The entry below gives a single T cell receptor beta chain sequence along with its context. This entry is derived from a study of cytomegalovirus exposure and HLA in healthy donors. Study-level information: Earlier results showed roughly 110 million unique TCR beta sequences derived from roughly 180 million T cells.

The PCR used 60 Vbeta and 13 Jbeta primers. Here immunoSEQ multiplex PCR was the method, and the copy in TCRdb shows in-frame clones only, minus some. The sample consists of roughly 160,000 clones, 70% to 90% of them appearing once. V was shortened by 0 bases and J by 1 base, with 7 bases between the two germline ends. Germline assignment: CDR1 SGHRS and CDR2 YFSETQ. This CDR3 spans 15 amino acids. The chain is built from TRBV5-1 and TRBJ2-2; tentatively, D is TRBD1 (5 bases). The source material was PBMCs. This sequence originates from a man aged 18 to 29 in good health and CMV-seropositive. DNA of the CDR3: TGCGCCAGCAGCTTGGCAGGGATGAACACCGGGGAGCTGTTTTTT. It specifies CASSLAGMNTGELFF.